This TCR beta chain came from a study of Graves' ophthalmopathy and Graves' hyperthyroidism. The CDR3 is 13 amino acids. Germline values: CDR1 SGDLS, CDR2 YYNGEE. The V gene lost 4 bases and the J gene lost 4 bases, with 12 bases spanning the gap. Remarks on this clonotype: The CDR3 end shows no conserved phenylalanine or tryptophan, and so a read error is likely.

CDR3 regions of TCR beta were amplified from RNA transcripts. Second-round multiplex PCR came after first-round RT-PCR with HTBI primers. TCRdb passed the multiplex PCR reads through MiXCR, listing each CDR3 protein once. The sample has about 700,000 distinct CDR3 sequences, approximately 39% seen once. The genes are TRBV9 and TRBJ2-7; D gene unclear. The clonotype originates from an adult man with Graves' ophthalmopathy. Sequencing was performed on peripheral blood. The CDR3 nucleotides are TGTGCCAGCAGCCCAGGTCTTGGGTACGAGCAGTACTGC. Protein product: CASSPGLGYEQYC.